This T cell receptor (beta chain) was identified during a study of blood T cell repertoires in COVID-19. The V gene end was trimmed by 6 bases and the J gene end by 6 bases; junction bases not matched to a gene: 12. The germline V gene encodes CDR1 ENHRY and CDR2 SYGVKD. This CDR3 region has 16 residues. Sequencing used immunoSEQ multiplex PCR; TCRdb keeps in-frame clones, though not all of them. The sample carries about 140,000 clones, 70% to 90% recorded once. Sequencing was done on a sample of PBMCs or T cells enriched from blood (not recorded which). The receptor's source is a woman aged 50 to 65 with acute COVID-19. The V call is TRBV10-3, the J call TRBJ2-1; 9 nucleotides align to TRBD2. The CDR3: CAISGVLAGVGNEQFF. Written as DNA, the CDR3 is TGTGCCATCAGCGGGGTCTTAGCGGGAGTGGGCAATGAGCAGTTCTTC.